The rows below give T cell receptor beta chains drawn from one sample of a study of blood T cell repertoires in COVID-19. TCRdb keeps only in-frame clones here, not all; method: immunoSEQ multiplex PCR. Here the sample spans about 170,000 clones, roughly 86% being singletons. The sequenced material came from peripheral blood. The receptors stem from an older man with acute or convalescent COVID-19. The CDR3 runs from the conserved cysteine through the conserved F or W. D genes are given only for firm matches. Rows give clone size only sometimes, using once, few, many, or a class for an expanded clone.

D gene,V gene,J gene,clone size,CDR3 DNA,CDR3 protein
TRBD1,TRBV5-1,TRBJ2-3,once,TGCGCCAGCAGCTTACAGGGGGCTCTTAGCACAGATACGCAGTATTTT,CASSLQGALSTDTQYF
TRBD1,TRBV5-1,TRBJ2-7,NA,TGCGCCAGCAGCCCCGCGACAGGGACCCACCACGTCTCCTACGAGCAGTACTTC,CASSPATGTHHVSYEQYF
NA,TRBV7-8,TRBJ1-5,NA,TGTGCCAGCAGCTTAGTAGTCGGTCAGCCCCAGCATTTT,CASSLVVGQPQHF
NA,TRBV7-3,TRBJ2-1,NA,TGTGCCAGCAGCTTTGATCACGGTGAGCAGTTCTTC,CASSFDHGEQFF
TRBD1,TRBV5-4,TRBJ1-6,NA,TGTGCCAGCAGCTTGGGCCAGGGGGCCAACAATTCACCCCTCCACTTT,CASSLGQGANNSPLHF
TRBD1,TRBV5-6,TRBJ1-4,NA,TGTGCCAGCAGCTCAGGACAGGTCAATGAAAAACTGTTTTTT,CASSSGQVNEKLFF
TRBD2,TRBV27,TRBJ2-3,NA,TGTGCCAGCAGTTGGGACTATAACCCGGGTACGCAGTATTTT,CASSWDYNPGTQYF
TRBD2,TRBV3-1/TRBV3-2,TRBJ2-1,NA,TGTGCCAGCAGCCTCTATGGAGCGGGAGGGAGACCCAATGAGCAGTTCTTC,CASSLYGAGGRPNEQFF
TRBD2,TRBV5-1,TRBJ2-3,NA,TGCGCCAGCAGTGAGCGGGGGGCCCGTATTGGGCAGTATTTT,CASSERGARIGQYF
TRBD1,TRBV2,TRBJ2-5,NA,TGTGCCAGCAGTGCCCGACAGGGGGGCGCGGAGACCCAGTACTTC,CASSARQGGAETQYF
NA,TRBV7-2,TRBJ2-5,NA,TGTGCCAGCAGCTGGACGGGGGGCCGGGGGGAGACCCAGTACTTC,CASSWTGGRGETQYF
NA,TRBV27,TRBJ1-1,NA,TGTGCCAGCAGCTATGGGTCCCCCAGGGACACTGAAGCTTTCTTT,CASSYGSPRDTEAFF
NA,TRBV5-6,TRBJ2-5,NA,TGTGCCAGCAGCTTGGGAGGTTACCAAGAGACCCAGTACTTC,CASSLGGYQETQYF
NA,TRBV5-8,TRBJ1-1,NA,TGTGCCAGCAGCTTGGACTGGAACACTGAAGCTTTCTTT,CASSLDWNTEAFF
NA,TRBV6-5,TRBJ2-1,once,TGTGCCAGCAGGCCGACAGAAAGCTCCTACAATGAGCAGTTCTTC,CASRPTESSYNEQFF
NA,TRBV7-6,TRBJ1-1,NA,TGTGCCAGCAGCCGCTTAGGGGGAACAGCTATGAACACTGAAGCTTTCTTT,CASSRLGGTAMNTEAFF
NA,TRBV10-3,TRBJ2-7,NA,TGTGCCATCAGTTCGTTCGGCGGCCAAGCGGACGAGCAGTACTTC,CAISSFGGQADEQYF
NA,TRBV7-9,TRBJ1-6,NA,TGTGCCAGCCCCCAACACCTCCACTTT,CASPQHLHF
NA,TRBV2,TRBJ1-1,NA,TGTGCCAGGGGGGGGCTAACTGAAGCTTTCTTT,CARGGLTEAFF
TRBD1,TRBV2,TRBJ1-5,NA,TGTGCCAGCAGTGATCAGGGGGGCAATCAGCCCCAGCATTTT,CASSDQGGNQPQHF
NA,TRBV5-1,TRBJ2-1,NA,TGCGCCAGCAGTATGTCTAGCAGGATGAATGAGCAGTTCTTC,CASSMSSRMNEQFF
TRBD1,TRBV15,TRBJ1-2,NA,TGTGCCACGGGGACAGGGCGGCCCTTCGGTGGCTACACCTTC,CATGTGRPFGGYTF
NA,TRBV7-2,TRBJ1-3,few,TGTGCCAGCAGCTCCCATCATGGAAACACCATATATTTT,CASSSHHGNTIYF
NA,TRBV2,TRBJ1-1,NA,TGTGCCAGCAGTGAAGGAGGCGCGGGGGGGAACACTGAAGCTTTCTTT,CASSEGGAGGNTEAFF
NA,TRBV11-2,TRBJ2-2,NA,TGTGCCAGCAGCTTAGATCTGGGGCTCGGGGAGCTGTTTTTT,CASSLDLGLGELFF
NA,TRBV6-5,TRBJ1-2,NA,TGTGCCAGCAGAAAAACAGGGAACTATGGCTACACCTTC,CASRKTGNYGYTF
TRBD2,TRBV23-1,TRBJ2-3,NA,TGCGCCAGCAGTATCCTAACATCGAAGCGGGAGGGCCCTGACACAGATACGCAGTATTTT,CASSILTSKREGPDTDTQYF
TRBD2,TRBV27,TRBJ2-1,NA,TGTGCCAGCAGACGGAACGCGGGGGGAAACAATGAGCAGTTCTTC,CASRRNAGGNNEQFF
NA,TRBV7-5,TRBJ2-5,NA,TGTGTCAGAAGCCACGGGACAGGGGTCCAAGAGACCCAGTACTTC,CVRSHGTGVQETQYF
NA,TRBV28,TRBJ2-1,NA,TGTGCCAGCAGCCTCTGGACTCGACCCCACAATGAGCAGTTCTTC,CASSLWTRPHNEQFF
NA,TRBV5-6,TRBJ2-3,NA,TGTGCCAGCAGCTTGCGCCTAGTAGATACGCAGTATTTT,CASSLRLVDTQYF
NA,TRBV2,TRBJ1-5,NA,TGTGCCAGCGCCAGGGAGGATGGGCAGCCCCAGCATTTT,CASAREDGQPQHF
NA,TRBV29-1,TRBJ1-2,few,TGCAGCGTTGAAGATCTTACGCAGGTTAACTATGGCTACACCTTC,CSVEDLTQVNYGYTF
TRBD1,TRBV18,TRBJ1-1,NA,TGTGCCAGCTCACCACCGAACAGGGGGCCCACTGAAGCTTTCTTT,CASSPPNRGPTEAFF
NA,TRBV7-3,TRBJ1-1,few,TGTGCCAGCGCAAGAGGGTCCGCCGGGACTGAAGCTTTCTTT,CASARGSAGTEAFF
TRBD2,TRBV28,TRBJ2-7,few,TGTGCCAGCAAAAAGCTAGCGGAAAACCCCTACGAGCAGTACTTC,CASKKLAENPYEQYF
TRBD1,TRBV7-2,TRBJ1-6,NA,TGTGGGGCCTCAGGGGGCGAAGGTTCACCCCTCCACTTT,CGASGGEGSPLHF
NA,TRBV21-1,TRBJ2-2,NA,TGTGCCAGCAGCTTACGGGGGGGAAGGCAGCTGTTTTTT,CASSLRGGRQLFF
NA,TRBV5-6,TRBJ1-2,NA,TGTGCCAGCAGCGCTATGGACTGGCCAGACACCTTC,CASSAMDWPDTF
TRBD2,TRBV4-2,TRBJ2-1,NA,TGTGCCAGCAGCCTCCAGGGTAGCGGGGGAATAAAGTTCTTC,CASSLQGSGGIKFF
TRBD2,TRBV7-3,TRBJ2-7,NA,TGTGCCAGCAGCTCGTCGCTAGCGGGGCAAAACCCCCTCTACGAGCAGTACTTC,CASSSSLAGQNPLYEQYF
NA,TRBV7-9,TRBJ1-2,NA,TGTGCCAGCAGCTTAGCAGGGGGTTATGGCTACACCTTC,CASSLAGGYGYTF
NA,TRBV12-5,TRBJ2-1,NA,TGTGCTAGTGGTATAAGCCCATTCCAACATGAGCAGTTCTTC,CASGISPFQHEQFF
NA,TRBV2,TRBJ1-2,NA,TGTGCCAGCAGTGAATGGGAGGGGTCTATCAGCTACACCTTC,CASSEWEGSISYTF
TRBD1,TRBV6-5,TRBJ1-2,NA,TGTGCCAGCAGATACTCGGGACAGGGTAACTATGGCTACACCTTC,CASRYSGQGNYGYTF
TRBD2,TRBV11-3,TRBJ2-1,once,TGTGCCAGCAGCCGGGACTACTCCTACAATGAGCAGTTCTTC,CASSRDYSYNEQFF
TRBD2,TRBV3-1/TRBV3-2,TRBJ2-5,NA,TGTGCCAGCAGCCCCACGGGGGGTCGGGAGACCCAGTACTTC,CASSPTGGRETQYF
NA,TRBV6-8,TRBJ1-5,NA,TGTGCCAGCAGAGACACCAATCAGCCCCAGCATTTT,CASRDTNQPQHF
NA,TRBV13,TRBJ1-3,NA,TGTGCCAGCAGCTTACGATCCGCAGGTCCCGGAAACACCATATATTTT,CASSLRSAGPGNTIYF
NA,TRBV7-2,TRBJ1-5,NA,TGTGCCAGCAGCCCTTATAGCAATCAGCCCCAGCATTTT,CASSPYSNQPQHF
NA,TRBV6-5,TRBJ1-6,once,TGTGCCAGCAGTTCCAGGGCATCACCCCTCCACTTT,CASSSRASPLHF
TRBD2,TRBV7-2,TRBJ2-7,once,TGTGCCAGCAGCTTACGCGGTAGCGGGGCTACCTACGAGCAGTACTTC,CASSLRGSGATYEQYF
TRBD2,TRBV7-2,TRBJ2-1,NA,TGTGCCAGCCGTACTAGCGGGGCATACAATGAGCAGTTCTTC,CASRTSGAYNEQFF
TRBD1,TRBV30,TRBJ1-2,NA,TGTGCCTGGGCCGGGACAGCCCCTAACTATGGCTACACCTTC,CAWAGTAPNYGYTF
NA,TRBV5-1,TRBJ2-1,NA,TGCGCCAGCAGCTTACTAAACTCCGGCAATGAGCAGTTCTTC,CASSLLNSGNEQFF